This T cell receptor beta chain comes out of a study of cytomegalovirus exposure and HLA in healthy donors. The V gene's germline CDR1 is LNHDA and CDR2 SQIVND (reference sequence). V was shortened by 3 bases and J by 4 bases, with 8 bases between the two germline ends. CDR3 length: 13 amino acids. This PCR relied on a set of 60 Vbeta primers and 13 Jbeta primers. The assay was immunoSEQ multiplex PCR, and TCRdb's table has in-frame clones only and misses some. The sample records 70,000 to 95,000 clones, less than 80% being singletons. A single count supports this clone. No antigen is known for it. General study results and limits: Later analysis found that TCR beta chains associated with HLA were more clonally expanded than other, equally common chains.

The source of this sequence is a human donor in good health. Sequencing was done on a sample of PBMCs. This rearrangement joins TRBV19 to TRBJ2-3; D is possibly TRBD2 (5 bases). Here the CDR3 DNA reads TGTGCCAGTAGTATTTGGCGGGCAGATACGCAGTATTTT. As protein: CASSIWRADTQYF.